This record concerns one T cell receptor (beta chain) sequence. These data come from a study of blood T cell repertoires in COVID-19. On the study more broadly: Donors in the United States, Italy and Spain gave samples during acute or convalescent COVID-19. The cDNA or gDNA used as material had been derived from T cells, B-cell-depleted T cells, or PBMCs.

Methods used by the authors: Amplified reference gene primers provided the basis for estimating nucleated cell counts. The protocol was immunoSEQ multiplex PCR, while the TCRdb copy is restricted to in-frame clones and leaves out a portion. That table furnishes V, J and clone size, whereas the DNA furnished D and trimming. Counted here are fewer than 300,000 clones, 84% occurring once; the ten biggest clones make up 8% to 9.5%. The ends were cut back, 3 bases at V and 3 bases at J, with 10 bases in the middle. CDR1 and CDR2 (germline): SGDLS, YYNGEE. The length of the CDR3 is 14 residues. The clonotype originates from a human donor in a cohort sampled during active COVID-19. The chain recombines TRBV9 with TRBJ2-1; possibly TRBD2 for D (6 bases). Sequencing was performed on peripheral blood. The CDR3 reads CASSEWEDYNEQFF. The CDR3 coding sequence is TGTGCCAGCAGCGAGTGGGAGGACTACAATGAGCAGTTCTTC.